Many counts were recorded for the clone carrying this T cell receptor (beta chain). The antigen is not known. This sample is part of a study of human T cells and chemical hapten exposure. About the research overall: Minor pooled library volume differences mainly drove per-sample TCR yield variation.

The germline V and J ends were trimmed by 3 bases and 7 bases, with 10 bases remaining between them. CDR1 and CDR2 from the germline V gene are WNHNN and SYGVQD (reference sequence). This CDR3 spans 13 amino acids. Stated time point: patch test 3, about 24 weeks after DPC sensitization. Treatment reported: therapeutic diphenylcyclopropenone sensitization with weekly scalp DPC. One entry per CDR3 protein results from TCRdb running MiXCR on the RACE reads. Here the sample spans under 75,000 distinct CDR3 sequences, around 10% being singletons. Notes on the study in general: Donor immune responses may differ from healthy people's, since all donors had alopecia. Unchanged with DPC sensitization were TCRs above 1 in 1000 frequency.

The sequencing here drew on whole blood, taken in connection with sensitization to the hapten diphenylcyclopropenone (DPC). The chain recombines TRBV10-1 with TRBJ1-3, with D hard to call. This receptor was taken from a woman between 45 and 60 years old with alopecia areata. Some clones in this sample may be carry-over from other donors' samples. The CDR3 spells CASSDGPRNTIYF. The CDR3, as DNA: TGCGCCAGCAGTGACGGACCCCGGAACACCATATATTTT.